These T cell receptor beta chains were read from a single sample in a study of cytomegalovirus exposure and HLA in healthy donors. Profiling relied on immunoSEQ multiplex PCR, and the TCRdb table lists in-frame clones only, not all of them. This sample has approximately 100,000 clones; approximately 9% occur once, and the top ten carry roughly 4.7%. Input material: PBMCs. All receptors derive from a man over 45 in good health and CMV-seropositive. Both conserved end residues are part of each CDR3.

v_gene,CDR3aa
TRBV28,CASSFPGPKTGELFF
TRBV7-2,CASSARGGTEAFF
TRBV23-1,CASTRDSNGYGYTF
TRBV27,CASSLSGADSNQPQHF
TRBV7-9,CASSRNGQGDQPQHF
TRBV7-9,CASSLASGNYGYTF
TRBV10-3,CAISESAGSTYEQYF
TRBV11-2,CASSPQRGHGYTF
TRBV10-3,CAISEPTRASGRAHLETQYF
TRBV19,CASSIGTSGRVQETQYF
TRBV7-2,CASSARQGSYEQYF
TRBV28,CASTKTGWNTEAFF
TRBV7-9,CASSPGLAWGGELFF
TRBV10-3,CAIRRGLAGGTGELFF
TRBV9,CASSALGVGGYTF
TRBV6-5,CASRGGGYEQYF
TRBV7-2,CASSFLGDRYGYTF
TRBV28,CASSFRGAGANVLTF
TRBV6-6,CASSFSGDEQFF
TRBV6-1,CASSEGDSHNEKLFF
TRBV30,CAWKRQGADAFF
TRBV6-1,CASRRTGEGEKLFF
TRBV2,CATRDSLNTEAFF
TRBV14,CASSPGSSYNSPLHF
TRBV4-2,CASRKREGLNEQFF
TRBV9,CASSVGTSVYNEQFF
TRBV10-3,CAISPLGSGFYEQYF
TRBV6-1,CATLTSGTDEQYF
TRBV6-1,CASSEGWTSGRHEQFF
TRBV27,CASRLRGGTEAFF
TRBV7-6,CASSAGLASLALFF
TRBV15,CATSSRIGGYEQYF
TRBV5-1,CASSKTGRYQETQYF
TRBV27,CASSFRLGTDTGELFF
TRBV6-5,CASRTGGVGGYTF
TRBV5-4,CASSFEAGAETQYF
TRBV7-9,CASRQLAGGPNEQFF
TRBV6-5,CASRRQGSYNEQFF
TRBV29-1,CSVEGQAQETQYF
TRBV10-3,CAISETYRADGNTIYF
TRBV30,CAWAQGFRVDTGELFF
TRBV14,CASSQGPGGPYGYTF
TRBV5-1,CASSFQYEQYF
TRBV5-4,CASSFRVGDRSSYEQYF
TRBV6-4,CAWGTSGHGEQFF
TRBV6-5,CASSYGQTNTDTQYF
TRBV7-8,CASSFVYSGANVLTF
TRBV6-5,CASRAGLRSPLHF
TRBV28,CASSSAGTGSYNEQFF
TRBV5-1,CASRIQGQDSYEQYF
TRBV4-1,CASSTPGLAGKGAGELFF
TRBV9,CASSGVAGRTETQYF
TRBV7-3,CASSLFGSSRTDTQYF
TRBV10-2,CASSVTGASNEKLFF
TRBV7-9,CASSPSIATYEQYF
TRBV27,CASSLYGDDRAFYMNTEAFF
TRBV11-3,CASSFQGNTEAFF